Listed here are 32 T cell receptor beta chains from one sample, sequenced in a study of cytomegalovirus exposure and HLA in healthy donors (dated by TCRdb to the late 2010s). Libraries were prepared through the immunoSEQ multiplex PCR assay. For the multiplex PCR, a mixture combining 60 forward primers for TCR Vbeta segments and 13 reverse primers for TCR Jbeta segments was used. Here the immuneACCESS table is served through TCRdb, limited to in-frame sequences with V and J called. Missing clones are a known gap in these copies; in checked studies unresolved V genes cover under half, and the rest lacks a known reason. The sample table holds about 95,000 clones, of which 80% to 90% were seen once. The top ten clonotypes cover 3% to 3.5% of the sample. The sequenced material came from PBMCs. The source is a young man in good health and CMV-seropositive.

This chain links TRBV6-6 with TRBJ2-1; TRBD2 agrees at 10 bases. Germline CDR1 MNHNY, CDR2 SVGAGI (reference sequence). Unmatched junction bases numbered 13, after V lost 4 bases and J lost 16 bases. The CDR3 has 14 residues. The CDR3, as DNA: TGTGCCAGCAGTTTCTCCGGGACTAGCGCCAGCGGATTCTTC. It yields the protein CASSFSGTSASGFF.

The rearrangement joins TRBV28 to TRBJ1-3; no reliable D call. V lost 6 bases to trimming and J lost 5 bases, with 14 bases between them. CDR1 and CDR2 (germline): MDHEN, SYDVKM. The CDR3 spans 14 residues. The CDR3 loop is CASSEGLGRNTIYF. CDR3 coding DNA: TGTGCCAGCAGCGAGGGTTTGGGTAGAAACACCATATATTTT.

V and J are TRBV6-6 and TRBJ2-5; 7 nucleotides line up with TRBD2. This CDR3 spans 16 amino acids. V gave up 6 bases and J gave up 5 bases; unmatched junction bases: 15. CDR1 is MNHNY, CDR2 SVGAGI, per germline (reference sequence). The CDR3 nucleotides read TGTGCCAGCAGCCCTCCTCGGTTCGCCGGGGGGGAGACCCAGTACTTC. Amino acid sequence: CASSPPRFAGGETQYF.

The CDR3 reads CASSQSRDRLNSPLHF. The DNA for the CDR3 is TGTGCCAGCTCACAGTCCCGGGACAGACTTAATTCACCCCTCCACTTT. This chain joins TRBV18 and TRBJ1-6; 7 bases align to TRBD1. CDR3 length: 16 residues. The J segment lost 6 bases and the V segment lost 4 bases, leaving 9 bases of the junction unmatched. Germline V CDR1 and CDR2: KGHSH, LQKENI.

This chain connects TRBV30 to TRBJ1-5; D is undetermined. V was cut by 3 bases and J by 7 bases, with 19 bases left in between. The germline V gene encodes CDR1 GTSNPN and CDR2 SVGIG (reference sequence). CDR3 length: 15 residues. The CDR3 coding sequence is TGTGCCTGGAGCGCATTCGGATTTGTGGGCCAGCCCCAGCATTTT. It translates to CAWSAFGFVGQPQHF. Full variable domain (missing parts from reference TRBV30 and TRBJ1-5): SQTIHQWPATLVQPVGSPLSLECTVEGTSNPNLYWYRQAAGRGLQLLFYSVGIGQISSEVPQNLSASRPQDRQFILSSKKLLLSDSGFYLCAWSAFGFVGQPQHFGDGTRLSIL.

The gene calls are TRBV5-4 and TRBJ2-1; D possibly corresponds to TRBD2 (6 bases). The CDR3 loop spans 18 amino acids. From germline, CDR1 is SGHNT and CDR2 YYREEE (reference sequence). Trimming cost V 2 bases and J 0 bases, with 18 bases left between them. The CDR3 loop reads CASSFSVLGGSSYNEQFF. The DNA of the CDR3 is TGTGCCAGCAGCTTCTCCGTGCTTGGGGGGTCCTCCTACAATGAGCAGTTCTTC.

The chain combines TRBV2 with TRBJ2-7; D may be TRBD2 (5 bases). The CDR3 has 12 amino acids. Germline V gene lookup returns CDR1 SNHLY and CDR2 FYNNEI. The V end was cut by 6 bases, the J end by 6 bases, with 12 bases between. CDR3 nucleotide sequence: TGTGCCAGCAGAGGCGGGCCCAGCGAGCAGTACTTC. Protein product: CASRGGPSEQYF.

The chain joins TRBV28 to TRBJ2-1; TRBD2 agrees at 14 bases. Trimming at V came to 3 bases and at J to 12 bases, leaving 10 bases not matched to a gene. In germline, CDR1 is MDHEN, CDR2 SYDVKM. The CDR3 loop spans 16 amino acids. The CDR3 coding sequence is TGTGCCAGCAGTTTCCGACTAGCGGGAGGGAGGCTAGGGCAGTTCTTC. Amino acids: CASSFRLAGGRLGQFF.

The V gene is TRBV7-6, the J gene TRBJ1-4; no firm D call. The germline V gene has CDR1 SGHVS and CDR2 FNYEAQ. CDR3 length: 14 amino acids. V gave up 5 bases and J gave up 0 bases, with 7 bases separating them. The CDR3 DNA follows: TGTGCCAGCAGCCGTCTAGCAACTAATGAAAAACTGTTTTTT. As protein: CASSRLATNEKLFF. Supplemented by reference TRBV7-6 and TRBJ1-4, the full variable domain reads GAGVSQSPRYKVTKRGQDVALRCDPISGHVSLYWYRQALGQGPEFLTYFNYEAQQDKSGLPNDRFSAERPEGSISTLTIQRTEQRDSAMYRCASSRLATNEKLFFGSGTQLSVL.

J is TRBJ1-5 and V is TRBV5-6, with 7 bases fitting TRBD1. Unmatched junction bases numbered 6, after V lost 4 bases and J lost 5 bases. This CDR3 has 14 residues. Germline V CDR1 and CDR2: SGHDT, YYEEEE. CDR3 DNA: TGTGCCAGCAGCCCTGGAGGGACAGATCAGCCCCAGCATTTT. This codes for CASSPGGTDQPQHF.

This clone occurred once. The J gene is TRBJ2-7, the V gene TRBV14; 8 bases line up with TRBD1. Germline CDR1 reads SGHDN; CDR2 reads FVKESK. J gave up 6 bases and V 2 bases, and 24 bases lay outside the gene matches. CDR3 length equals 20 residues. CDR3 loop: CASSQTRQGALRSPLREQYF. As DNA, the CDR3 is TGTGCCAGCAGCCAAACTAGGCAGGGGGCCCTTCGGTCTCCTCTCCGCGAGCAGTACTTC.

The chain uses TRBV5-4 and TRBJ2-3, with 9 nucleotides matching TRBD2. CDR3 length: 16 residues. Germline CDR1 and CDR2: SGHNT and YYREEE (reference sequence). V lost 4 bases and J lost 6; bases outside the gene matches: 12. CDR3 nucleotides: TGTGCCAGCAGCCTTCCGGGGCGGGAGGGCCCGGATACGCAGTATTTT. This codes for CASSLPGREGPDTQYF.

This clone was found once. This sequence joins TRBV29-1 and TRBJ2-1; TRBD2 aligns across 14 bases. V was pared by 5 bases and J by 10 bases, with 4 bases of the junction left unmatched. Germline-derived CDR1 and CDR2 are SQVTM and ANQGSEA. The length of the CDR3 is 13 residues. The CDR3 spells CSVRLAGGGEQFF. Written as DNA, the CDR3 is TGCAGCGTTAGACTAGCGGGAGGGGGGGAGCAGTTCTTC.

In its sample, this clone was seen a few times. The chain has TRBV6-5 and TRBJ2-3, with 13 bases aligning to TRBD2. CDR1 and CDR2 (germline): MNHEY, SVGAGI. This CDR3 is 15 amino acids long. The ends lost 6 bases at V and 2 bases at J; junction bases unmatched: 2. CDR3 nucleotide sequence: TGTGCCAGCAGGGGGACTAGCGGGAACACAGATACGCAGTATTTT. This sequence encodes CASRGTSGNTDTQYF.

In its sample, this clone was seen a few times. The V gene is TRBV9, the J gene TRBJ2-5, with TRBD1 matching over 10 bases. Germline V gene lookup returns CDR1 SGDLS and CDR2 YYNGEE. CDR3 length: 15 residues. V was clipped by 2 bases and J by 5 bases; unmatched bases: 6. The CDR3 sequence: CASSVRQGAGETQYF. The CDR3 nucleotides are TGTGCCAGCAGCGTGAGACAGGGGGCTGGGGAGACCCAGTACTTC.

This chain joins TRBV7-2 and TRBJ1-2; possible D gene TRBD1, 6 bases. Germline V gene data show CDR1 as SGHTA and CDR2 as FQGNSA. The CDR3 consists of 19 residues. V gave up 5 bases and J gave up 1 base, with 26 bases separating them. CDR3 region: CASSLSGPLTGFINYGYTF. In DNA, the CDR3 is TGTGCCAGCAGCCTCTCGGGTCCTTTGACAGGCTTCATTAACTATGGCTACACCTTC.

This chain joins TRBV7-6 and TRBJ2-1; the match to TRBD2 covers 11 bases. V shed 1 base, J shed 10 bases, and the junction held 6 bases outside the gene matches. The CDR3 has 15 amino acids. Germline CDR1 SGHVS, CDR2 FNYEAQ. CDR3 DNA sequence: TGTGCCAGCAGCTTAGTACTAGCGGGAGTTTCAGAGCAGTTCTTC. It yields the protein CASSLVLAGVSEQFF.

The chain combines TRBV7-9 with TRBJ2-1; 8 positions agree with TRBD2. The ends lost 2 bases at V and 2 bases at J; junction bases unmatched: 8. Looked up from germline, CDR1 is SEHNR and CDR2 is FQNEAQ (reference sequence). The CDR3 is 17 amino acids. CDR3 loop: CASSLRREATPYNEQFF. The CDR3, as DNA: TGTGCCAGCAGCTTAAGGCGGGAGGCTACTCCCTACAATGAGCAGTTCTTC.

This clone showed up just a few times. V and J are TRBV5-5 and TRBJ2-5, with 9 bases that match TRBD1. CDR3 length: 18 amino acids. V dropped 4 bases and J dropped 5; count of bases not matched to a gene: 18. Germline V gene sequence: CDR1 SGHKS, CDR2 YYEKEE (reference sequence). The CDR3 loop is CASSRLFRDRVSEETQYF. CDR3 coding DNA: TGTGCCAGCAGCAGACTTTTCCGGGACAGGGTTTCGGAGGAGACCCAGTACTTC.

The rearrangement joins TRBV11-2 to TRBJ2-2; TRBD1 matches at 7 bases. V gave up 1 base and J gave up 6 bases; unmatched junction bases: 5. The CDR3 extends over 15 amino acids. Germline V CDR1 and CDR2: SGHAT, FQNNGV. The CDR3 here is CASSLGDRASGELFF. CDR3 DNA sequence: TGTGCCAGCAGCTTAGGAGACAGGGCGTCCGGGGAGCTGTTTTTT.

This clone occurred a few times. The V call is TRBV4-2, the J call TRBJ1-1; 7 nucleotides match TRBD1. The CDR3 totals 16 residues. The ends lost 8 bases at V and 1 base at J; junction bases unmatched: 13. Germline CDR1 and CDR2: LGHNA and YNFKEQ. Here the CDR3 DNA reads TGTGCCAGCCTTTCGACAGGGCCTGTGGCGAACACTGAAGCTTTCTTT. It is translated as CASLSTGPVANTEAFF.

This chain connects TRBV18 to TRBJ1-5, with D possibly TRBD1 on 6 matching bases. Germline V lookup: CDR1 KGHSH, CDR2 LQKENI. V lost 3 bases to trimming and J lost 8 bases, with 14 bases between them. This CDR3 comprises 14 residues. The CDR3 loop reads CASSPGGPGEPQHF. The CDR3 region has the DNA TGTGCCAGCTCACCGGGGGGGCCTGGGGAGCCCCAGCATTTT.

This chain connects TRBV5-4 to TRBJ2-5; 7 nucleotides align to TRBD2. The assigned J gene may be wrong: the sequence end matches TRBJ2-7 better. The CDR3 loop spans 15 amino acids. Germline V CDR1 and CDR2: SGHNT, YYREEE (reference sequence). CDR3 protein: CASSAAGGSSYEQYF. CDR3 nucleotide sequence: TGTGCCAGCAGCGCCGCGGGCGGGAGCTCCTACGAGCAGTACTTC.

The rearrangement links TRBV15 to TRBJ2-1; D is possibly TRBD1 (5 bases). Per the germline V gene, CDR1 is LNHNV and CDR2 is YYDKDF (reference sequence). This CDR3 has 20 amino acids. Trimming shortened V by 0 bases and J by 0 bases, and 21 bases separated the two germline ends. CDR3 in amino acids: CATSREPPRGPESSYNEQFF. DNA of the CDR3: TGTGCCACCAGCAGAGAACCTCCAAGGGGCCCCGAGAGCTCCTACAATGAGCAGTTCTTC.

The chain joins TRBV18 to TRBJ1-3; D call uncertain. The ends were cut back, 3 bases at V and 2 bases at J, with 5 bases in the middle. CDR3 length: 13 amino acids. CDR1 and CDR2 from the germline V gene are KGHSH and LQKENI. CDR3 in amino acids: CASSPSAGNTIYF. In nucleotides, the CDR3 is TGTGCCAGCTCACCGTCGGCTGGAAACACCATATATTTT.

The chain joins TRBV10-3 to TRBJ2-1; possibly TRBD2 for D (6 bases). The CDR3 is 13 residues long. Germline V gives CDR1 ENHRY, CDR2 SYGVKD. Trimming removed 1 base from V and 12 bases from J, with 13 bases in between. CDR3 in amino acids: CAISEWVEGGQFF. CDR3 DNA: TGTGCCATCAGTGAGTGGGTGGAGGGTGGGCAGTTCTTC.

The chain uses TRBV10-3 and TRBJ1-5, with 8 bases aligning to TRBD1. The germline V gene encodes CDR1 ENHRY and CDR2 SYGVKD. V lost 3 bases, J lost 5 bases, and 6 bases stayed unmatched. The CDR3 has 15 residues. CDR3 amino acids: CAISELDRGDQPQHF. As DNA, the CDR3 is TGTGCCATCAGTGAACTAGACAGGGGCGATCAGCCCCAGCATTTT.

The chain carries TRBV6-1 and TRBJ1-2; 9 nucleotides agree with TRBD1. J was trimmed by 8 bases and V by 0 bases; bases with no gene match: 19. CDR3 length: 19 residues. The V gene's germline CDR1 is MNHNS and CDR2 SASEGT. The CDR3 spells CASSEAQETGGSTREGYTF. As DNA, the CDR3 is TGTGCCAGCAGTGAAGCGCAGGAGACAGGGGGGTCAACGCGGGAGGGCTACACCTTC.

This chain joins TRBV4-1 and TRBJ2-1; 9 bases fit TRBD2. The V and J ends lost 0 bases and 0 bases, in that order; junction bases with no gene match: 18. Germline-derived CDR1 and CDR2 are MGHRA and YSYEKL. The CDR3 has 22 amino acids. The CDR3 loop is CASSQDEWGLAGALSSYNEQFF. Written as DNA, the CDR3 is TGCGCCAGCAGCCAAGATGAATGGGGACTAGCAGGCGCACTGAGCTCCTACAATGAGCAGTTCTTC.

The DNA for the CDR3 is TGTGCCGGCCGGCTGGACAGGGGGGTTATCTACGAGCAGTACTTC. It specifies CAGRLDRGVIYEQYF. The chain uses TRBV6-1 and TRBJ2-7; TRBD1 aligns across 10 bases. With V trimmed by 11 bases and J by 3 bases, 13 bases remained unmatched. The germline gives CDR1 MNHNS, CDR2 SASEGT. The CDR3 consists of 15 residues.

This clone was counted once. This rearrangement joins TRBV29-1 to TRBJ2-2, with 9 bases lining up with TRBD2. There are 15 residues in the CDR3. J was trimmed by 4 bases and V by 3 bases; bases with no gene match: 6. Germline V gene lookup returns CDR1 SQVTM and CDR2 ANQGSEA. The CDR3 sequence is CSVEAAGGPTGELFF. The DNA for the CDR3 is TGCAGCGTTGAGGCGGCGGGAGGGCCCACCGGGGAGCTGTTTTTT.

The gene calls are TRBV5-1 and TRBJ2-1; TRBD2 matches at 14 bases. Germline V gene lookup returns CDR1 SGHRS and CDR2 YFSETQ. V was pared by 4 bases and J by 6 bases, with 3 bases of the junction left unmatched. CDR3 length: 15 residues. The CDR3 DNA reads TGCGCCAGCAGCGACGGGACTAGCGGGGGCAATGAGCAGTTCTTC. Residues: CASSDGTSGGNEQFF. The complete variable domain, with remaining parts taken from reference TRBV5-1 and TRBJ2-1, reads KAGVTQTPRYLIKTRGQQVTLSCSPISGHRSVSWYQQTPGQGLQFLFEYFSETQRNKGNFPGRFSGRQFSNSRSEMNVSTLELGDSALYLCASSDGTSGGNEQFFGPGTRLTVL.